This T cell receptor (beta chain) derives from a study of response to subunit inactivated influenza vaccine. Study results and limitations: Each seasonal influenza vaccination, the authors suggested, recruits few new T cells.

Trimming took off 2 bases at V and 6 bases at J, with 7 bases between the two ends. Germline V gives CDR1 MNHEY, CDR2 SVGAGI. This CDR3 has 13 residues. As for this clonotype: The antigen remains unidentified.

TCRdb fed the RT-PCR reads into MiXCR, producing one record per CDR3 protein. Of roughly 790,000 distinct CDR3 sequences listed, less than 25% are singletons. This receptor was obtained from a man between 45 and 60 years old who received an inactivated influenza vaccine. This material consisted of PBMCs from blood, taken 5 days after vaccination. V is TRBV6-5 and J is TRBJ2-2; D is uncertain. The CDR3 DNA reads TGTGCCAGCAGTTACCCCGCCTCCGGGGAGCTGTTTTTT. Its protein is CASSYPASGELFF.